This T cell receptor (beta chain) was retrieved from a study of blood T cell repertoires in COVID-19. The wider study: Italy, Spain and the United States were the sources of the convalescent and acute COVID-19 samples. PBMCs, B-cell-depleted T cells, or T cells were the source of the cDNA or gDNA that made up the material.

The V end was cut by 4 bases, the J end by 3 bases, with 14 bases between. CDR3 length: 15 residues. CDR1 is SGDLS and CDR2 is YYNGEE in the germline V gene. As handled by the study authors: Estimation of nucleated cell counts relied on the amplification of reference gene primers. Assay used: immunoSEQ multiplex PCR; TCRdb lists only in-frame clones, some missing. The V and J calls and the clone size are those of that table, but D and trimming were determined from the DNA. Altogether 130,000 to 150,000 clones are present, roughly 80% being singletons, with the ten largest covering over 7%. The receptor comes from a man aged 50-59 years with active or convalescent COVID-19. Sequencing input: peripheral blood. The rearrangement joins TRBV9 to TRBJ2-4; tentative D call: TRBD1 (5 bases). The CDR3 region has the DNA TGTGCCAGCAGCTTGCATCTAGGGGACAAAAACATTCAGTACTTC. Its protein product is CASSLHLGDKNIQYF.